One sample yielded the 9 T cell receptor beta chains listed below, sequenced in a study of blood T cells in healthy people across ages. Next came a second PCR, run for roughly 6 to 11 cycles, which used a sample-barcoded 5' primer along with a J-beta primer mix. Using its own MiXCR run on the 5' RACE reads, TCRdb lists one record per CDR3 protein. This table holds hundreds of thousands of distinct CDR3 sequences, about 30% found once. The sample was blood. The origin of the receptors is a woman of 80 years or more in good health.

This clonotype was detected only a few times. This sequence joins TRBV28 and TRBJ1-6; possible D gene TRBD1, 5 bases. The V gene lost 7 bases and the J gene lost 9 bases, with 13 bases spanning the gap. This CDR3 spans 13 amino acids. Germline V CDR1 and CDR2: MDHEN, SYDVKM. DNA for the CDR3: TGTGCCAGCAAGGGGCCTGGGGGTTCACCCCTCCACTTT. Translated, it gives CASKGPGGSPLHF.

The CDR3 nucleotides are TGCGCCAGCAGCTCTATTGGTCTGACAGGGGGCAGTTCCTATAATTCACCCCTCCACTTT. This codes for CASSSIGLTGGSSYNSPLHF. The chain recombines TRBV5-1 with TRBJ1-6, with 10 bases lining up with TRBD1. Germline CDR1 is SGHRS and CDR2 is YFSETQ. With 3 bases clipped from V and 1 base from J, the junction kept 13 bases outside the gene matches. The CDR3 is made up of 20 amino acids.

The chain uses TRBV7-9 and TRBJ1-2; no reliable D call. The V and J ends lost 4 bases and 2 bases respectively, with 11 bases between them. Germline V CDR1 and CDR2: SEHNR, FQNEAQ (reference sequence). CDR3 length: 14 residues. The CDR3 DNA follows: TGTGCCAGCAGCTCCCGGGCCTCCAACTATGGCTACACCTTC. This translates into CASSSRASNYGYTF.

This clonotype came up many times. CDR3 sequence reads: CSADSRQGRAESYEQYF. Written as DNA, the CDR3 is TGCAGTGCTGATAGTAGGCAGGGCAGGGCTGAGAGCTACGAGCAGTACTTC. V gene TRBV20-1 combines with J gene TRBJ2-7, with D perhaps matching TRBD1 (5 bases). The CDR3 spans 17 residues. Trimming took off 5 bases at V and 3 bases at J, with 26 bases between the two ends. Germline lookup yields CDR1 DFQATT and CDR2 SNEGSKA (reference sequence).

Concerning this clonotype: The junction departs from germline at one end; a sequencing error may be responsible. J is TRBJ1-5 and V is TRBV2, with D possibly matching TRBD1 (5 bases). CDR1 SNHLY and CDR2 FYNNEI come from the germline V gene. This CDR3 spans 13 amino acids. The CDR3 DNA reads TGTGCCAGCAGCAGGGAAGGAGATCAGCTCCAGCATTTT. As protein: CASSREGDQLQHF.

This clonotype occurred a few times. The rearrangement links TRBV20-1 to TRBJ1-1; D is undetermined. The length of the CDR3 is 15 residues. Trimming shortened V by 0 bases and J by 10 bases, and 21 bases separated the two germline ends. Germline CDR1 reads DFQATT; CDR2 reads SNEGSKA (reference sequence). The DNA for the CDR3 is TGCAGTGCTAGAGATCCGACCGAGTTAGTTTGGGGAGCTTTCTTT. It is translated as CSARDPTELVWGAFF.

This clonotype was counted a few times. The chain links TRBV9 to TRBJ2-5; 12 bases are shared with TRBD1. Germline CDR1 SGDLS, CDR2 YYNGEE. The V and J ends lost 3 bases and 6 bases, in that order; junction bases with no gene match: 6. The CDR3 length is 15 residues. CDR3 sequence: CASSAGTGGAKTQYF. CDR3 nucleotide sequence: TGTGCCAGCAGCGCTGGGACAGGGGGCGCGAAGACCCAGTACTTC.

This chain connects TRBV30 to TRBJ2-1, with TRBD2 matching 8 bases. Germline trimming cut 5 bases from V and 5 bases from J; bases unmatched to any gene: 14. Per the germline V gene, CDR1 is GTSNPN and CDR2 is SVGIG (reference sequence). There are 16 residues in the CDR3. The CDR3 spells CAWGNGGARSDNEQFF. Written as DNA, the CDR3 is TGTGCCTGGGGAAACGGGGGGGCGAGGTCGGACAATGAGCAGTTCTTC.

The table lists this clonotype with many counts. The V and J genes are TRBV6-5 and TRBJ2-1; tentative D call: TRBD1 (6 bases). The CDR3 sequence is 13 residues long. Germline V CDR1 and CDR2: MNHEY, SVGAGI. V dropped 7 bases and J dropped 6 bases, with 13 bases sitting between them. The CDR3 DNA sequence: TGTGCCAGCAAACTGGGGGCAGGCAATGAGCAGTTCTTC. Residues: CASKLGAGNEQFF.